Included here is one T cell receptor (beta chain) sequence, with context. Its antigen is undetermined. Donors came from a validation cohort of approximately 110 subjects, distinct from the first 666-subject cohort. Method: immunoSEQ multiplex PCR; TCRdb's copy keeps in-frame clones and lacks some. The repertoire holds 150,000 to 200,000 clones, with 86% as singletons. The data were taken from a study of cytomegalovirus exposure and HLA in healthy donors. Whole-study results and caveats: Rarity marked most TCR sequences, yet some public TCRs occurred in many donors. Researchers counted roughly 150 TCR beta chains as cytomegalovirus-associated.

This CDR3 comprises 13 residues. V lost 6 bases and J 4 bases, leaving 11 bases between the germline ends. In germline, CDR1 is MNHEY, CDR2 SVGAGI. The material sequenced was PBMCs. The sequence was obtained from a woman aged 18-30 years in good health and CMV-seronegative. The chain links TRBV6-5 to TRBJ2-3; no firm D call. The CDR3 DNA reads as TGTGCCAGCAGCCCCCACGGGTCAGATACGCAGTATTTT. This encodes CASSPHGSDTQYF.